This TCR beta chain was captured by sequencing in a study of cytomegalovirus exposure and HLA in healthy donors. Looking at the study overall: The 120 million or so unique TCR beta sequences, from around 200 million T cells, were found by an earlier analysis.

Whole-study findings and limits: TRBV6-2, TRBV6-3 and some other V segments were unresolvable in 87-base-pair reads. Among TCR beta chains, those listed as cytomegalovirus-associated numbered around 160.

The CDR3 runs 11 residues. Per the germline V gene, CDR1 is MNHEY and CDR2 is SMNVEV (reference sequence). The V gene lost 9 bases and the J gene lost 10 bases, with 10 bases spanning the gap. As regards this clone: Its cognate antigen is unknown.

Primers for the PCR totalled 60 Vbeta and 13 Jbeta. Repertoires were generated with immunoSEQ multiplex PCR, while TCRdb's copy carries only in-frame clones and drops some. Of approximately 150,000 clones listed, about 84% are singletons. Material: PBMCs. The receptor's source is a young woman in good health and CMV-seropositive. V gene TRBV27 combines with J gene TRBJ1-6; no definite D call. CDR3: CASGPISPLHF. Here the CDR3 DNA reads TGTGCCAGTGGCCCGATATCACCCCTCCACTTT.